Listed below are T cell receptor beta chains from one sample, sequenced in a study of cytotoxic CD8 clonotypes in ibrutinib-treated CLL. TCRdb's table, derived via immunoSEQ multiplex PCR, lists solely in-frame clones and lacks some. The repertoire holds 40,000 or so clones, roughly three quarters seen once, with roughly 9.1% in the top ten. The source material was PBMCs, sampled at disease progression, from a patient treated with ibrutinib. Source of these receptors: a human donor with chronic lymphocytic leukemia. CDR3s include the opening cysteine and the closing phenylalanine or tryptophan. Fields, in order: D gene, V gene, clone size, J gene, CDR3 protein, CDR3 DNA. D genes are given only for firm matches. Clone sizes are given selectively: once, few, many, or a class where the clone is expanded.

d_call: TRBD2; v_call: TRBV5-1; clone_size: .; j_call: TRBJ2-2; cdr3_aa: CASSLARGGPSGELFF; cdr3_nt: TGCGCCAGCAGCTTGGCCCGGGGGGGGCCTTCCGGGGAGCTGTTTTTT
d_call: .; v_call: TRBV29-1; clone_size: .; j_call: TRBJ2-3; cdr3_aa: CSVDGGRGGGDTQYF; cdr3_nt: TGCAGCGTTGATGGGGGACGAGGGGGTGGAGATACGCAGTATTTT
d_call: .; v_call: TRBV7-9; clone_size: few; j_call: TRBJ1-4; cdr3_aa: CASSLAGNEKLFF; cdr3_nt: TGTGCCAGCAGCTTAGCAGGGAATGAAAAACTGTTTTTT
d_call: TRBD2; v_call: TRBV11-2; clone_size: once; j_call: TRBJ2-3; cdr3_aa: CASSDQRGPSTDTQYF; cdr3_nt: TGTGCCAGCAGCGACCAGCGGGGGCCTAGCACAGATACGCAGTATTTT
d_call: TRBD1; v_call: TRBV5-4; clone_size: .; j_call: TRBJ2-5; cdr3_aa: CASSRQGRRDFETQYF; cdr3_nt: TGTGCCAGCAGTAGACAGGGGCGGCGAGACTTCGAGACCCAGTACTTC
d_call: .; v_call: TRBV11-2; clone_size: .; j_call: TRBJ2-1; cdr3_aa: CASSLDPQYNEQFF; cdr3_nt: TGTGCCAGCAGCTTAGACCCCCAATACAATGAGCAGTTCTTC
d_call: TRBD1; v_call: TRBV30; clone_size: .; j_call: TRBJ2-7; cdr3_aa: CAWRGGQVYYEQYF; cdr3_nt: TGTGCCTGGAGGGGGGGACAGGTGTACTACGAGCAGTACTTC
d_call: .; v_call: TRBV6-1; clone_size: .; j_call: TRBJ2-3; cdr3_aa: CASRRLQENTDTQYF; cdr3_nt: TGTGCCAGCCGCCGGCTACAGGAGAACACAGATACGCAGTATTTT
d_call: TRBD2; v_call: TRBV19; clone_size: few; j_call: TRBJ2-1; cdr3_aa: CASSPGGSPNEQFF; cdr3_nt: TGTGCCAGTAGTCCTGGCGGGAGCCCGAATGAGCAGTTCTTC
d_call: TRBD1; v_call: TRBV30; clone_size: .; j_call: TRBJ1-6; cdr3_aa: CASGTADNSPLHF; cdr3_nt: TGTGCCTCCGGGACAGCAGATAATTCACCCCTCCACTTT
d_call: TRBD1; v_call: TRBV6-5; clone_size: few; j_call: TRBJ1-2; cdr3_aa: CASSYSGQGASGYTF; cdr3_nt: TGTGCCAGCAGTTACTCGGGACAGGGTGCTTCGGGCTACACCTTC
d_call: .; v_call: TRBV2; clone_size: .; j_call: TRBJ1-1; cdr3_aa: CASSEAFVVEAFF; cdr3_nt: TGTGCCAGCAGTGAAGCATTTGTAGTTGAAGCTTTCTTT
d_call: TRBD2; v_call: TRBV27; clone_size: once; j_call: TRBJ2-1; cdr3_aa: CASSLASGAIDEQFF; cdr3_nt: TGTGCCAGCAGTTTAGCTAGCGGGGCCATAGATGAGCAGTTCTTC
d_call: .; v_call: TRBV6-6; clone_size: .; j_call: TRBJ2-7; cdr3_aa: CASSINRLGWGEQYF; cdr3_nt: TGTGCCAGCAGTATCAACAGGTTGGGGTGGGGCGAGCAGTACTTC
d_call: .; v_call: TRBV6-6; clone_size: .; j_call: TRBJ1-5; cdr3_aa: CASSSGVRYQPQHF; cdr3_nt: TGTGCCAGCAGTTCAGGGGTTAGGTATCAGCCCCAGCATTTT
d_call: .; v_call: TRBV7-9; clone_size: .; j_call: TRBJ1-5; cdr3_aa: CASSYTDQPQHF; cdr3_nt: TGTGCCAGCAGCTACACCGATCAGCCCCAGCATTTT
d_call: .; v_call: TRBV2; clone_size: large; j_call: TRBJ2-2; cdr3_aa: CASSEGDISPGELFF; cdr3_nt: TGTGCCAGCAGTGAAGGGGACATTAGTCCCGGGGAGCTGTTTTTT
d_call: TRBD2; v_call: TRBV10-3; clone_size: .; j_call: TRBJ2-5; cdr3_aa: CAIRARGTSGETQYF; cdr3_nt: TGTGCCATCAGAGCCCGCGGGACTAGCGGGGAGACCCAGTACTTC
d_call: TRBD2; v_call: TRBV10-3; clone_size: .; j_call: TRBJ2-3; cdr3_aa: CAISRPLAGGPWGTDTQYF; cdr3_nt: TGTGCCATCAGCCGACCTCTAGCGGGAGGGCCATGGGGCACAGATACGCAGTATTTT
d_call: .; v_call: TRBV5-1; clone_size: .; j_call: TRBJ2-5; cdr3_aa: CASSLEGVQETQYF; cdr3_nt: TGCGCCAGCAGCTTGGAGGGGGTCCAAGAGACCCAGTACTTC
d_call: TRBD2; v_call: TRBV6-6; clone_size: .; j_call: TRBJ2-1; cdr3_aa: CASSRLAGDNEQFF; cdr3_nt: TGTGCCAGCAGTCGACTAGCGGGGGACAATGAGCAGTTCTTC
d_call: .; v_call: TRBV7-9; clone_size: .; j_call: TRBJ2-3; cdr3_aa: CASSLPGGADTQYF; cdr3_nt: TGTGCCAGCAGCCTACCCGGTGGGGCAGATACGCAGTATTTT
d_call: .; v_call: TRBV2; clone_size: few; j_call: TRBJ2-5; cdr3_aa: CASSGLTETQYF; cdr3_nt: TGTGCCAGCAGTGGGCTGACAGAGACCCAGTACTTC
d_call: TRBD2; v_call: TRBV7-8; clone_size: .; j_call: TRBJ2-1; cdr3_aa: CASSLVAGGIDYNEQFF; cdr3_nt: TGTGCCAGCAGCTTGGTAGCGGGGGGGATCGACTACAATGAGCAGTTCTTC
d_call: .; v_call: TRBV10-2; clone_size: .; j_call: TRBJ1-2; cdr3_aa: CASSQQRGYGYTF; cdr3_nt: TGCGCCAGCAGTCAACAAAGGGGCTATGGCTACACCTTC
d_call: .; v_call: TRBV2; clone_size: few; j_call: TRBJ2-7; cdr3_aa: CASGRTHSFPNYEQYF; cdr3_nt: TGTGCCAGCGGAAGGACCCACAGTTTTCCTAATTACGAGCAGTACTTC
d_call: TRBD2; v_call: TRBV14; clone_size: .; j_call: TRBJ2-3; cdr3_aa: CASSQFRLTSGGLVDTQYF; cdr3_nt: TGTGCCAGCAGCCAATTCCGGCTCACTAGCGGGGGGCTGGTAGATACGCAGTATTTT